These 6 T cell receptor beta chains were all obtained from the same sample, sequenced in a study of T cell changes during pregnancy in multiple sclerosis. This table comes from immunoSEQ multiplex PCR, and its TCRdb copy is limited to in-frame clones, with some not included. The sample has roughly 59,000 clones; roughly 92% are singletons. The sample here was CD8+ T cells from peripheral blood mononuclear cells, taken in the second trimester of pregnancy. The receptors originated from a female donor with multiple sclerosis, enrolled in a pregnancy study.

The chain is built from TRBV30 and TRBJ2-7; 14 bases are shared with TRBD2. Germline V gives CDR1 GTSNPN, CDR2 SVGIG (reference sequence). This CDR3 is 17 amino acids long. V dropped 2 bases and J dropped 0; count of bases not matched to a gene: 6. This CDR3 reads CAWSRGLAGVGSYEQYF. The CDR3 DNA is TGTGCCTGGAGTAGGGGACTAGCGGGAGTCGGCTCCTACGAGCAGTACTTC.

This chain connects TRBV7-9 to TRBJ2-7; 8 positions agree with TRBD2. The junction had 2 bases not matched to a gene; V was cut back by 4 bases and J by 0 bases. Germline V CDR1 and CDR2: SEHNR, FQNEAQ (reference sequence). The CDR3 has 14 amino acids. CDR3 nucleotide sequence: TGTGCCAGCAGCTACAGCGGGAGCTCCTACGAGCAGTACTTC. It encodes CASSYSGSSYEQYF.

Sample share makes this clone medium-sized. For the CDR3, the DNA is TGTGCCAGCAGTCCGCCGGGACTAGCGGGAGTAGAGACCCAGTACTTC. This gives the protein CASSPPGLAGVETQYF. The chain is built from TRBV28 and TRBJ2-5, with 14 bases fitting TRBD2. Unmatched junction bases numbered 6, after V lost 5 bases and J lost 4 bases. This CDR3 has 16 residues. CDR1 and CDR2 (germline): MDHEN, SYDVKM.

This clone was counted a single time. CDR3 loop: CSVEVPTAISYEQYF. The DNA of the CDR3 is TGCAGCGTTGAGGTACCGACAGCTATTTCCTACGAGCAGTACTTC. J is TRBJ2-7 and V is TRBV29-1, with a weak D call TRBD1 (5 bases). The CDR3 has 15 residues. The V gene's germline CDR1 is SQVTM and CDR2 ANQGSEA. Trimming took off 3 bases at V and 1 base at J, with 16 bases between the two ends.

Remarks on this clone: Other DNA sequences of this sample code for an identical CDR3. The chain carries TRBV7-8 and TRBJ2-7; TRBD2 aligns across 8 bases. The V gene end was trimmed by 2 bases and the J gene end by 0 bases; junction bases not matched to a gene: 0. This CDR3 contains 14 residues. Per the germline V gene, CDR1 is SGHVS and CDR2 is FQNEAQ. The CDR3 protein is CASSLSGSSYEQYF. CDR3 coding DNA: TGTGCCAGCAGCTTAAGCGGGAGCTCCTACGAGCAGTACTTC.

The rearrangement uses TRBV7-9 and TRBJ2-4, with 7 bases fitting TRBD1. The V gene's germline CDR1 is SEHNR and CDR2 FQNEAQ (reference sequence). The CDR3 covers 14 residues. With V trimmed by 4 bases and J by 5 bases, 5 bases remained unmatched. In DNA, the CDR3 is TGTGCCAGCAGCTATAACAGGGGTCAAAACATTCAGTACTTC. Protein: CASSYNRGQNIQYF.